The T cell receptor beta chain described here comes from a study of cytomegalovirus exposure and HLA in healthy donors. The PCR used 60 Vbeta and 13 Jbeta primers. Assay: immunoSEQ multiplex PCR; the TCRdb copy retains only in-frame clones and omits some. Of over 120,000 clones in the sample, about 80% are singletons; the top ten hold around 10%. The sequence came from a woman in her fifties or sixties in good health and CMV-seropositive. Specimen: PBMCs.

This chain's CDR3 is CASRSGFSVYGYTF. CDR3 nucleotide sequence: TGTGCCAGCAGGTCTGGGTTTAGCGTATACGGCTACACCTTC. V and J are TRBV27 and TRBJ1-2; D ambiguous. The V gene's germline CDR1 is MNHEY and CDR2 SMNVEV (reference sequence). The length of the CDR3 is 14 residues. Trimming removed 6 bases at V and 8 bases at J, with 19 bases between.